These T cell receptor beta chains were read from a single sample in a study of response to subunit inactivated influenza vaccine. Using its own MiXCR run on the RT-PCR reads, TCRdb lists one record per CDR3 protein. Here the sample spans under 500,000 distinct CDR3 sequences, 11% being singletons. The input for sequencing was PBMCs from blood, taken 40 to 50 days after vaccination. These receptors all come from a man between 45 and 60 years old who received an inactivated influenza vaccine. The CDR3 runs from the conserved cysteine through the conserved F or W. A D gene is named only where the DNA matches it firmly. The listing skips clone size in some rows; elsewhere it reads once, few, many or a size class.

>TRBV12-3/TRBV12-4|many|TRBJ2-4|.
TGTGCCAGCAGAGGCCCAGGTCGTCAGTACTTC
CASRGPGRQYF
>TRBV29-1|.|TRBJ2-1|TRBD2
TGCAGCGTTGAACCCCGAGTCGGGGGGTACAATGAGCAGTTCTTC
CSVEPRVGGYNEQFF
>TRBV20-1|few|TRBJ2-7|TRBD1
TGCAGTGCTAGAGATCATGGAAACAGGGGTTGGCAGTACTTC
CSARDHGNRGWQYF
>TRBV12-3/TRBV12-4|many|TRBJ2-1|.
TGTGCCAGCACCCTCGGGATTAGGATTAACAATGAGCAGTTCTTC
CASTLGIRINNEQFF
>TRBV27|few|TRBJ2-1|TRBD2
TGTGCCAGCAGACTCGGGACTAGCGGGGGGAATGAGCAGTTCTTC
CASRLGTSGGNEQFF
>TRBV10-3|.|TRBJ1-2|.
TGTGCCATCAGTACAGGGACTTATGGCTACACCTTC
CAISTGTYGYTF
>TRBV7-9|.|TRBJ2-7|TRBD1
TGTGCCAGCAGCGCTCGGACAGGGGGGTCCTACGAGCAGTACTTC
CASSARTGGSYEQYF
>TRBV7-8|.|TRBJ2-1|TRBD1
TGTGCCAGCAGCAAAACCGGGACAGGGGGGTACAATGAGCAGTTCTTC
CASSKTGTGGYNEQFF
>TRBV2|.|TRBJ1-5|TRBD1
TGTGCCAGCAGTGCAATCCCAGGGGGCTCAAAATATAGCAATCAGCCCCAGCATTTT
CASSAIPGGSKYSNQPQHF
>TRBV29-1|few|TRBJ2-7|.
TGCAGCGTGGGCAGGGGCGGGGAATACTACGAGCAGTACTTC
CSVGRGGEYYEQYF
>TRBV12-3/TRBV12-4|many|TRBJ1-2|.
TGTGCCAGCAGTTTGACCAGGGTGAAGGGCTACACCTTC
CASSLTRVKGYTF
>TRBV12-3/TRBV12-4|few|TRBJ1-5|.
TGTGCCAGCAGTTCGTCTTGGACCGCGAGGATCCAGCCCCAGCATTTT
CASSSSWTARIQPQHF